The entry that follows covers one T cell receptor beta chain sequence. What it binds is not known. The CDR3 covers 14 residues. The PCR contained 60 Vbeta and 13 Jbeta primers. The protocol was immunoSEQ multiplex PCR, while the TCRdb copy is restricted to in-frame clones and leaves out a portion. The table lists 130,000 to 150,000 clones, approximately 80% of them singletons. The sample is drawn from a study of cytomegalovirus exposure and HLA in healthy donors. Findings and limits, study-wide: An ancestry cluster, one associated with Asian ancestry, reportedly showed fewer N-insertions than the roughly 610-donor mean in a later analysis. Association with HLA alleles at 0.05 false discovery rate was found for some 18,000 TCR beta sequences in a later analysis. Per a later analysis, HLA-associated TCR beta chains showed more clonal expansion than other, equally common TCR beta chains.

V and J are TRBV21-1 and TRBJ2-7; the D call TRBD2 from the table was never checked on the DNA. TRBV21-1 is tagged as a pseudogene. Sequences were obtained from PBMCs. This sequence was found in a woman aged 35 to 49 in good health and CMV-seropositive. Written as DNA, the CDR3 is TGTGCCAGCAGCAACGGGGGACTTGCCTACGAGCAGTACTTC. This sequence encodes CASSNGGLAYEQYF.